A single sample is the source of the 12 T cell receptor beta chains below, sequenced in a study of regulatory T cells in long-lasting Graves disease. Described time point: newly diagnosed GD, antithyroid drugs for less than 3 months. Making the TCR library involved RNA that had been extracted from PBMCs. Combining iRepertoire HTBI primers with Arm-PCR of CDR3 regions, the authors built TCR beta libraries. TCRdb recomputed calls from the multiplex PCR reads with MiXCR, one row per CDR3 protein. Of 500,000 to 700,000 distinct CDR3 sequences listed, approximately 15% are singletons. These sequences were also reported in another study, on T cells in Graves' hyperthyroidism and ophthalmopathy.

The specimen comprised peripheral blood mononuclear cells (PBMCs), sampled at new diagnosis, from a patient treated with antithyroid drugs. These receptor sequences come from a young woman with Graves disease.

The table lists this clonotype with many counts. The chain carries TRBV7-2 and TRBJ2-5; TRBD2 matches 7 bases. V trimming: 4 bases; J trimming: 4 bases; junction bases outside the gene matches: 12. Germline assignment: CDR1 SGHTA and CDR2 FQGNSA. The CDR3 totals 16 residues. The CDR3 is CASSSLSGLVSETQYF. DNA for the CDR3: TGTGCCAGCAGCTCGCTTAGCGGGCTAGTATCAGAGACCCAGTACTTC.

This clonotype was counted at least ten times. The CDR3 reads CAIKQGDGSPLHF. CDR3 DNA sequence: TGTGCCATCAAGCAGGGGGATGGTTCACCCCTCCACTTT. The chain links TRBV10-3 to TRBJ1-6; 7 bases match TRBD1. The V and J ends lost 7 bases and 9 bases, in that order; junction bases with no gene match: 6. Germline V CDR1 and CDR2: ENHRY, SYGVKD. The CDR3 runs 13 residues.

The chain has TRBV2 and TRBJ2-1, with TRBD1 as a possible D gene (6 bases). Germline CDR1 and CDR2: SNHLY and FYNNEI. This CDR3 comprises 20 residues. Trimming cost V 2 bases and J 4 bases, with 27 bases left between them. The CDR3 sequence is CASSEPDGTKTAVIYNEQFF. The CDR3 nucleotides read TGTGCCAGCAGTGAACCGGACGGGACAAAGACAGCTGTAATTTACAATGAGCAGTTCTTC. Combining the CDR3 with reference TRBV2 and TRBJ2-1 gives the whole variable domain EPEVTQTPSHQVTQMGQEVILRCVPISNHLYFYWYRQILGQKVEFLVSFYNNEISEKSEIFDDQFSVERPDGSNFTLKIRSTKLEDSAMYFCASSEPDGTKTAVIYNEQFFGPGTRLTVL.

This chain connects TRBV5-1 to TRBJ1-3, with D tentatively TRBD1 (5 bases). The CDR3 loop spans 15 amino acids. Trimming stripped 4 bases from V and 9 bases from J, with 20 bases between. In germline, CDR1 is SGHRS, CDR2 YFSETQ. In nucleotides, the CDR3 is TGCGCCAGCAGCCTGACGACAGCCTTGGAGCGCACCATATATTTT. Translated: CASSLTTALERTIYF.

This clonotype was recorded a few times. The J gene is TRBJ2-2, the V gene TRBV3-1; 12 bases agree with TRBD2. The CDR3 has 17 amino acids. J was trimmed by 4 bases and V by 6 bases; bases with no gene match: 9. Germline CDR1 is LGHDT and CDR2 is YNNKEL (reference sequence). CDR3 in DNA: TGTGCCAGCAGTAACTTAGGACTAGCGGGACCCACCGGGGAGCTGTTTTTT. Translating it yields CASSNLGLAGPTGELFF.

V and J are TRBV30 and TRBJ2-3, with a weak D call TRBD2 (6 bases). CDR1 and CDR2 (germline): GTSNPN, SVGIG (reference sequence). V lost 0 bases, J lost 4 bases, and 11 bases lay in between. The CDR3 sequence is 14 residues long. This CDR3 is CAWSVSPGADTQYF. As DNA, the CDR3 is TGTGCCTGGAGTGTATCTCCGGGAGCAGATACGCAGTATTTT.

In this sample, this clonotype turned up many times. V is TRBV7-8 and J is TRBJ2-3; no reliable D call. Germline V CDR1 and CDR2: SGHVS, FQNEAQ. V shed 2 bases and J shed 2 bases, with 11 bases lying between them. The CDR3 loop spans 15 amino acids. Here the CDR3 reads CASSLNGKDTDTQYF. The CDR3, as DNA: TGTGCCAGCAGCTTAAATGGGAAGGACACAGATACGCAGTATTTT. The full variable domain, in which reference TRBV7-8 and TRBJ2-3 provide the parts outside the CDR3, is GAGVSQSPRYKVAKRGQDVALRCDPISGHVSLFWYQQALGQGPEFLTYFQNEAQLDKSGLPSDRFFAERPEGSVSTLKIQRTQQEDSAVYLCASSLNGKDTDTQYFGPGTRLTVL.

This clonotype has a handful of counts. This rearrangement joins TRBV27 to TRBJ2-1, with TRBD1 identical over 10 bases. CDR3 length: 15 residues. Trimming cost V 5 bases and J 3 bases; bases outside gene matches: 4. The germline V gene encodes CDR1 MNHEY and CDR2 SMNVEV (reference sequence). The DNA of the CDR3 is TGTGCCAGCAGTCCCCGGACAGGGGGCTACAATGAGCAGTTCTTC. This translates into CASSPRTGGYNEQFF.

Worth noting for this clonotype: This may stem from a read error, because a much larger clone lies one nucleotide away. The chain combines TRBV27 with TRBJ1-5; 8 bases line up with TRBD1. The CDR3 sequence is 14 residues long. V was clipped by 8 bases and J by 5 bases; unmatched bases: 8. Germline V CDR1 and CDR2: MNHEY, SMNVEV (reference sequence). The CDR3 nucleotides are TGTGCCAGCGGACCCGACAGGGGATATCAGCCCCAGCATTTT. Translating gives CASGPDRGYQPQHF.

This clonotype was observed at least ten times. The genes are TRBV6-1 and TRBJ2-2; 8 bases line up with TRBD2. This CDR3 region has 15 residues. The germline V gene encodes CDR1 MNHNS and CDR2 SASEGT. After removal of 5 bases from V and 4 bases from J, the junction contained 6 bases not matched to a gene. CDR3 nucleotides: TGTGCCAGCAGTCCGCTAGCGGGCGTCACCGGGGAGCTGTTTTTT. It specifies CASSPLAGVTGELFF.

On this clonotype itself: This sequence is one base from a far larger clone and is likely a read error. The chain links TRBV28 to TRBJ2-1, with 8 nucleotides matching TRBD2. The germline gives CDR1 MDHEN, CDR2 SYDVKM. This CDR3 contains 13 residues. The CDR3 loop reads CASSLSGGATQHF. In nucleotides, the CDR3 is TGTGCCAGCAGTTTGTCGGGAGGGGCGACCCAGCACTTC. Looking up the rest from reference TRBV28 and TRBJ2-1 gives the full variable domain: DVKVTQSSRYLVKRTGEKVFLECVQDMDHENMFWYRQDPGLGLRLIYFSYDVKMKEKGDIPEGYSVSREKKERFSLILESASTNQTSMYLCASSLSGGATQHFGPGTRLTVL.

This clonotype was seen more than once but under ten times. The chain has TRBV7-6 and TRBJ1-3; 9 positions match TRBD1. J gave up 1 base and V 4 bases, and 5 bases lay outside the gene matches. The CDR3 is 16 residues long. Germline V gene sequence: CDR1 SGHVS, CDR2 FNYEAQ. The CDR3: CASSSTGTGSGNTIYF. CDR3 coding DNA: TGTGCCAGCAGCTCCACCGGGACAGGGTCTGGAAACACCATATATTTT. Full variable domain (missing parts from reference TRBV7-6 and TRBJ1-3): GAGVSQSPRYKVTKRGQDVALRCDPISGHVSLYWYRQALGQGPEFLTYFNYEAQQDKSGLPNDRFSAERPEGSISTLTIQRTEQRDSAMYRCASSSTGTGSGNTIYFGEGSWLTVV.